This T cell receptor (beta chain) stems from a study of T cell responses to AZD1222 COVID-19 vaccine. As regards this clone: Its antigen is unidentified.

This CDR3 has 14 residues. The germline CDR1 and CDR2 sequences are SGHTA and FQGNSA. Deletions cut 5 bases from V and 0 bases from J, with 8 bases between. The repertoire was sequenced with immunoSEQ multiplex PCR; TCRdb's copy has only in-frame clones and lacks some. The sample includes about 150,000 clones, 91% of them seen just once. Notes on the study in general: Samples come after the peak T cell response, not at day 14.

This receptor was obtained from an adult who received the AZD1222 COVID-19 vaccine. The input for sequencing was peripheral blood, taken 28 days after the second AZD1222 dose. The J gene is TRBJ1-5, the V gene TRBV7-2; D may be TRBD1 (6 bases). The CDR3, as DNA: TGTGCCAGCAGCGCGGACAGTAGCAATCAGCCCCAGCATTTT. Translated: CASSADSSNQPQHF.